These T cell receptor beta chains were read from a single sample in a study of blood T cells in healthy people across ages. TCRdb ran MiXCR on the 5' RACE reads and lists one entry per CDR3 protein. The repertoire holds some 780,000 distinct CDR3 sequences, with more than 55% as singletons. Sequenced input: blood. The receptors shown here come from a man aged 35 to 55 in good health. The CDR3 runs from the conserved cysteine through the conserved F or W. D genes are given only for firm matches. A row's size may be missing; if present it is once, few, many or a size class.

V	D	length	size	J	DNA	CDR3
TRBV20-1	TRBD1	15	NA	TRBJ2-3	TGCAGTGCTAGCCCAGATGGACAGGGACAAGATACGCAGTATTTT	CSASPDGQGQDTQYF
TRBV3-1	NA	16	NA	TRBJ2-2	TGTGCCAGCAGCCGTGGGGGAGGCTCGGGCACCGGGGAGCTGTTTTTT	CASSRGGGSGTGELFF
TRBV19	TRBD2	15	NA	TRBJ2-7	TGTGCCAGTAGTAACGGAGGACTAGCGGGAGGCGAGCAGTACTTC	CASSNGGLAGGEQYF
TRBV15	TRBD1	15	NA	TRBJ2-3	TGTGCCACCAGCAGAGGGGACAGGGGCCCAGATACGCAGTATTTT	CATSRGDRGPDTQYF
TRBV4-3	NA	14	NA	TRBJ2-3	TGCGCCAGCAGCCAGATAAGGGGGACAGATACGCAGTATTTT	CASSQIRGTDTQYF
TRBV28	TRBD1	15	few	TRBJ2-7	TGTGCCAGCAGCAACTCCGGGACAGGTAACGCCGAGCAGTACTTC	CASSNSGTGNAEQYF
TRBV6-2/TRBV6-3	TRBD1	17	NA	TRBJ2-5	TGTGCCAGCAGTTACTCGCGACAGGGGAGAAGCCGAGAGACCCAGTACTTC	CASSYSRQGRSRETQYF
TRBV28	NA	15	NA	TRBJ1-1	TGTGCCAGCAGCGGCTACGAGACAGGAAACACTGAAGCTTTCTTT	CASSGYETGNTEAFF
TRBV12-3/TRBV12-4	NA	14	NA	TRBJ2-3	TGTGCCAGCAGTTTCGTTGGGGCTGAAGATACGCAGTATTTT	CASSFVGAEDTQYF
TRBV20-1	TRBD2	17	few	TRBJ2-4	TGCAGTGCAGGGACTAGCGGGAGAAACCAGGGGGGGAACATTCAGTACTTC	CSAGTSGRNQGGNIQYF
TRBV20-1	TRBD1	15	NA	TRBJ1-2	TGCAGTGCTAGAGATGAGCCCGACAGGGACGGCGGCTACACCTTC	CSARDEPDRDGGYTF
TRBV21-1	NA	15	NA	TRBJ2-7	TGTGCCAGCAGCAAAGTCTCCGGACTGAAATCCGAGCAGCACTTC	CASSKVSGLKSEQHF
TRBV7-2	NA	15	few	TRBJ2-6	TGTGCCAGCAGCTTAGACGGGACTGGGGCCAACGTCCTGACTTTC	CASSLDGTGANVLTF
TRBV29-1	NA	14	few	TRBJ2-5	TGCAGCGTTTGGACGCAAGGCGCCCAAGAGACCCAGTACTTC	CSVWTQGAQETQYF
TRBV7-3	TRBD2	14	NA	TRBJ2-1	TGTGCCAGCAGCTTTAGCGGGGCGGGGAATGAGCAGTTCTTC	CASSFSGAGNEQFF